The 22 T cell receptor beta chains given below trace back to one sample, sequenced in a study of OX40 agonist ivuxolimab in advanced cancers. Measured with immunoSEQ multiplex PCR; TCRdb has only the in-frame clones, and not every one. The sample includes under 75,000 clones, approximately 90% seen only once; the top ten take 7.6%. Sequenced material: CD4+ or CD8+ T cells sorted from blood, taken in a trial of the OX40 agonist ivuxolimab. The source of these receptors is an adult with an advanced solid tumor such as melanoma, head and neck, liver or kidney cancer.

This clone was counted only a few times. The rearrangement uses TRBV2 and TRBJ2-7; TRBD1 aligns across 9 bases. J lost 4 bases, V lost 9 bases, and 7 bases had no gene match. Germline V gene lookup returns CDR1 SNHLY and CDR2 FYNNEI. The CDR3 is made up of 13 amino acids. DNA for the CDR3: TGTGCCAGATCAGGGACAGGGACTTACGAGCAGTACTTC. This sequence encodes CARSGTGTYEQYF.

V is TRBV9 and J is TRBJ1-2, with 7 bases identical to TRBD1. The CDR3 has 16 amino acids. Trimming at V came to 0 bases and at J to 0 bases, leaving 5 bases not matched to a gene. Germline V gene data show CDR1 as SGDLS and CDR2 as YYNGEE. The CDR3, as DNA: TGTGCCAGCAGCGTAGCCGGGGACAGAACTAACTATGGCTACACCTTC. This codes for CASSVAGDRTNYGYTF.

The chain links TRBV29-1 to TRBJ2-5, with no clear D. With 0 bases removed from V and 5 bases from J, the gap between germline ends came to 13 bases. Germline assignment: CDR1 SQVTM and CDR2 ANQGSEA. The CDR3 has 14 amino acids. In DNA, the CDR3 is TGCAGCGTTGAAGATCGGACCGGCTGGGAGACCCAGTACTTC. It is translated as CSVEDRTGWETQYF.

Of note for this clone: One end of the junction fails to match germline, which may point to a read error. The V and J genes are TRBV2 and TRBJ2-2; 10 nucleotides agree with TRBD1. The CDR3 has 16 amino acids. CDR1 and CDR2 (germline): SNHLY, FYNNEI. CDR3 sequence (DNA): TGTGCCAGCAGGGGACCGGGACAGGGGAACGCCGGGGAGCTGTTTTTT. Translation: CASRGPGQGNAGELFF.

CDR3 sequence: CASSLFWDLSGNTIYF. CDR3 bases: TGTGCCAGCAGCTTATTTTGGGACCTCTCTGGAAACACCATATATTTT. V is TRBV11-1 and J is TRBJ1-3; D possibly corresponds to TRBD1 (5 bases). This CDR3 comprises 16 residues. Trimming took 2 bases from V and 0 from J, leaving 11 bases between them. Germline CDR1 is SGHAT and CDR2 is FQDESV (reference sequence).

J is TRBJ2-3 and V is TRBV6-5; tentatively, D is TRBD2 (6 bases). Trimming stripped 8 bases from V and 2 bases from J, with 11 bases between. Looked up from germline, CDR1 is MNHEY and CDR2 is SVGAGI. This CDR3 contains 13 residues. CDR3 DNA sequence: TGTGCCAGCGGACGGGACTCCACAGATACGCAGTATTTT. Protein sequence: CASGRDSTDTQYF.

The chain recombines TRBV5-6 with TRBJ1-2; D not certain. The CDR3 has 13 residues. V dropped 3 bases and J dropped 8 bases, with 14 bases sitting between them. Germline CDR1 SGHDT, CDR2 YYEEEE. The CDR3 sequence is CASSSPAMEGYTF. CDR3 nucleotide sequence: TGTGCCAGCAGCTCTCCCGCGATGGAAGGCTACACCTTC.

This clone has only one observation. This chain joins TRBV6-4 and TRBJ2-7, with D uncertain. The ends were cut back, 8 bases at V and 6 bases at J, with 5 bases in the middle. This CDR3 region has 9 residues. Germline V lookup: CDR1 MRHNA, CDR2 SNTAGT. DNA for the CDR3: TGTGCCAGCCCCCCCGAGCAGTACTTC. Encoded protein: CASPPEQYF.

This sequence joins TRBV6-5 and TRBJ2-5; D remains ambiguous. The CDR3 runs to 13 residues. Per germline, CDR1 MNHEY and CDR2 SVGAGI. Trimming shortened V by 6 bases and J by 5 bases, and 13 bases separated the two germline ends. This chain's CDR3 is CASSQLQWETQYF. The DNA of the CDR3 is TGTGCCAGCAGCCAGCTCCAGTGGGAGACCCAGTACTTC.

The V call is TRBV2, the J call TRBJ2-7, with 11 positions matching TRBD2. This CDR3 spans 16 amino acids. Trimming took 7 bases from V and 2 from J; bases not matched to a gene: 10. The germline gives CDR1 SNHLY, CDR2 FYNNEI. The CDR3 coding sequence is TGTGCCAGCAATCCGACTAGCGGGATCCTTACCTACGAGCAGTACTTC. Protein: CASNPTSGILTYEQYF.

J is TRBJ1-1 and V is TRBV6-1; D may be TRBD1 (5 bases). Germline V gene data show CDR1 as MNHNS and CDR2 as SASEGT. V was cut by 5 bases and J by 10 bases, with 11 bases left in between. The CDR3 length is 11 residues. For the CDR3, the DNA is TGTGCCAGCAGTTGGGGGGATGGAGCTTTCTTT. Amino acids: CASSWGDGAFF.

The V and J genes are TRBV7-2 and TRBJ2-1; D may correspond to TRBD1 or TRBD2 (6 bases each). The CDR3 extends over 14 amino acids. Trimming took off 4 bases at V and 9 bases at J, with 16 bases between the two ends. Germline assignment: CDR1 SGHTA and CDR2 FQGNSA. The CDR3 spells CASSSDRRGPEQFF. In DNA, the CDR3 is TGTGCCAGCAGCTCCGACAGGAGGGGTCCTGAGCAGTTCTTC.

The chain joins TRBV7-8 to TRBJ1-5; TRBD1 matches at 7 bases. The CDR3 covers 17 residues. Trimming cost V 0 bases and J 2 bases; bases outside gene matches: 7. The germline CDR1 and CDR2 sequences are SGHVS and FQNEAQ. The CDR3 DNA is TGTGCCAGCAGCTTAGCTATGGGACAGCGGGGCAATCAGCCCCAGCATTTT. Translated: CASSLAMGQRGNQPQHF.

This chain connects TRBV7-8 to TRBJ2-4; 8 bases line up with TRBD1. CDR3 length equals 16 residues. With V trimmed by 2 bases and J by 1 base, 4 bases remained unmatched. The germline V gene has CDR1 SGHVS and CDR2 FQNEAQ. The CDR3 loop reads CASSLSGGIAKNIQYF. The CDR3 coding sequence is TGTGCCAGCAGCTTATCAGGGGGCATTGCCAAAAACATTCAGTACTTC.

The chain recombines TRBV19 with TRBJ2-7; 7 nucleotides align to TRBD1. In germline, CDR1 is LNHDA, CDR2 SQIVND (reference sequence). Unmatched junction bases numbered 8, after V lost 4 bases and J lost 5 bases. The CDR3 contains 14 residues. DNA for the CDR3: TGTGCCAGTAGTACCCTGACAGGGCAAGACGAGCAGTACTTC. It specifies CASSTLTGQDEQYF.

The chain has TRBV7-8 and TRBJ2-3; 9 bases are shared with TRBD2. Germline trimming cut 5 bases from V and 2 bases from J; bases unmatched to any gene: 11. Per germline, CDR1 SGHVS and CDR2 FQNEAQ. This CDR3 is built from 17 residues. CDR3 region: CASSQGSGGPLTDTQYF. Here the CDR3 DNA reads TGTGCCAGCAGCCAAGGAAGCGGGGGGCCCCTCACAGATACGCAGTATTTT.

The rearrangement joins TRBV27 to TRBJ1-5; D is perhaps TRBD1 (5 bases). The CDR3 loop spans 14 amino acids. CDR1 is MNHEY and CDR2 is SMNVEV in the germline V gene (reference sequence). V was cut by 3 bases and J by 2 bases, with 8 bases left in between. CDR3 DNA sequence: TGTGCCAGCAGTTTCACAGGCGGCAATCAGCCCCAGCATTTT. It encodes CASSFTGGNQPQHF.

CDR3 sequence (DNA): TGTGCCAGCAGCCGGGGGGGATTCGCCTACGAGCAGTACTTC. The encoded protein is CASSRGGFAYEQYF. The chain has TRBV11-2 and TRBJ2-7; the match to TRBD2 covers 8 bases. Germline V lookup: CDR1 SGHAT, CDR2 FQNNGV. The ends lost 5 bases at V and 2 bases at J; junction bases unmatched: 5. This CDR3 is 14 amino acids long.

In its sample, this clone was seen a few times. J is TRBJ1-1 and V is TRBV21-1; TRBD1, the table's D call, was not compared with the DNA. TRBV21-1 is classified as a pseudogene. The CDR3 sequence is 17 residues long. CDR3 bases: TGTGCCAGCAGCAAAAGGACAGCTCCTCAATGGGACACTGAAGCTTTCTTT. Encoded protein: CASSKRTAPQWDTEAFF.

V usage is TRBV11-2 and J usage is TRBJ1-2; TRBD1 is a possible D gene (5 bases). Between the trimmed V and J ends, which lost 5 bases and 4 bases, there was a span of 17 bases. Germline-derived CDR1 and CDR2 are SGHAT and FQNNGV. The CDR3 loop spans 15 amino acids. The CDR3 DNA follows: TGTGCCAGCAGCCCGGGGACGGGAGTACTCTATGGCTACACCTTC. Translation gives CASSPGTGVLYGYTF. Full variable domain (remainder filled in from reference TRBV11-2 and TRBJ1-2): EAGVAQSPRYKIIEKRQSVAFWCNPISGHATLYWYQQILGQGPKLLIQFQNNGVVDDSQLPKDRFSAERLKGVDSTLKIQPAKLEDSAVYLCASSPGTGVLYGYTFGSGTRLTVV.

This clone was counted between two and nine times. In nucleotides, the CDR3 is TGTGCCAGCCGTAGGTCGGGGAGCGATAATTCACCCCTCCACTTT. Translated: CASRRSGSDNSPLHF. The V and J genes are TRBV2 and TRBJ1-6; D gene ambiguous. V was shortened by 8 bases and J by 5 bases, with 16 bases between the two germline ends. Germline CDR1 reads SNHLY; CDR2 reads FYNNEI. This CDR3 has 15 residues.

A remark on this clone: Germline and junction disagree at one end, which may indicate a read error. V and J are TRBV10-3 and TRBJ1-1; a weak D match, TRBD1 (5 bases). Germline assignment: CDR1 ENHRY and CDR2 SYGVKD. This CDR3 is 16 amino acids long. CDR3 sequence: CAISDLDGGDGTEVFF. CDR3 nucleotide sequence: TGTGCCATCAGTGACCTCGATGGGGGAGACGGGACTGAAGTTTTCTTT.